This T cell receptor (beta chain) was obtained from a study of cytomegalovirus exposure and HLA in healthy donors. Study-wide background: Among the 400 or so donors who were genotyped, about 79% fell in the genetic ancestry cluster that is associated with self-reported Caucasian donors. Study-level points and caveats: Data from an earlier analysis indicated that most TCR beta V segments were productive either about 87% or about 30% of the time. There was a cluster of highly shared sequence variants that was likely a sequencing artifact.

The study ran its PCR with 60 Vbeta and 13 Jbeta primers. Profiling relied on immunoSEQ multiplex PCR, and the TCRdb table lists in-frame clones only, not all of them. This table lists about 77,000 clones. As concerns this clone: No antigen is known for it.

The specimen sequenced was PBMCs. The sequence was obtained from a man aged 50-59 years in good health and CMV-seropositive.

CDR3 sequence reads: CASSLGDSESYEQYF. For the CDR3, the DNA is TGTGCCAGCAGCCTAGGGGACAGTGAGAGCTACGAGCAGTACTTC. The rearrangement joins TRBV11-2 to TRBJ2-7, with 7 nucleotides matching TRBD1. V was clipped by 5 bases and J by 3 bases; unmatched bases: 10. This CDR3 has 15 residues. Germline CDR1 and CDR2: SGHAT and FQNNGV. The whole variable domain, filled in from reference TRBV11-2 and TRBJ2-7, reads EAGVAQSPRYKIIEKRQSVAFWCNPISGHATLYWYQQILGQGPKLLIQFQNNGVVDDSQLPKDRFSAERLKGVDSTLKIQPAKLEDSAVYLCASSLGDSESYEQYFGPGTRLTVT.